This record covers a single T cell receptor beta chain. The antigen is undetermined. Germline CDR1 and CDR2: SEHNR and FQNEAQ (reference sequence). Trimming at V came to 5 bases and at J to 4 bases, leaving 7 bases not matched to a gene. The CDR3 length is 14 residues. The data were obtained in a study of a mutant IDH1 vaccine in newly diagnosed glioma. This table comes from immunoSEQ multiplex PCR, and its TCRdb copy is limited to in-frame clones, with some not included. Found here are about 50,000 clones, about 79% of them singletons; the top ten hold roughly an eighth. Time point specified: week 35, safety follow-up. Doses comprised 300 ug of mutant IDH1 20-mer peptide each, plus topical imiquimod.

This chain connects TRBV7-9 to TRBJ1-1; 7 bases map to TRBD1. This sequence originates from a middle-aged man with glioma. This specimen was PBMCs, taken from a glioma patient whose treatment included an IDH1 peptide vaccine. CDR3 sequence reads: CASSTRQGGTEAFF. DNA of the CDR3: TGTGCCAGCAGCACTCGACAGGGCGGCACTGAAGCTTTCTTT.